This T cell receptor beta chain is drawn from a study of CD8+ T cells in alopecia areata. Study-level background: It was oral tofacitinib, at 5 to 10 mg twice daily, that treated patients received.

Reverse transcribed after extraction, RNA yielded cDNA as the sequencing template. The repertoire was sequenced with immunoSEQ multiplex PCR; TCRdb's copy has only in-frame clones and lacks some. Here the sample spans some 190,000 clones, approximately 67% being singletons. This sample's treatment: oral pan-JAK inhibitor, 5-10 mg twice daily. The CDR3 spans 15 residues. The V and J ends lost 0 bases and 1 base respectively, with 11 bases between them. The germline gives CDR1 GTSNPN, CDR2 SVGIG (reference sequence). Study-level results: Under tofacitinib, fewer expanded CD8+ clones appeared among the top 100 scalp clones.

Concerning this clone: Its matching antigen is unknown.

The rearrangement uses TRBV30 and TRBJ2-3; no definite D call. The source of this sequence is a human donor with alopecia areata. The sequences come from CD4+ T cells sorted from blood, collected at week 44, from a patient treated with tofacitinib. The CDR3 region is CAWSVLGGRTDTQYF. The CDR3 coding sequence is TGTGCCTGGAGTGTACTGGGCGGCCGCACAGATACGCAGTATTTT. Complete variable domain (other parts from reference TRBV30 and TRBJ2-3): SQTIHQWPATLVQPVGSPLSLECTVEGTSNPNLYWYRQAAGRGLQLLFYSVGIGQISSEVPQNLSASRPQDRQFILSSKKLLLSDSGFYLCAWSVLGGRTDTQYFGPGTRLTVL.